These 3 T cell receptor beta chains were sequenced from one sample in a study of CD8 T cells in ankylosing spondylitis. TCRdb reprocessed the 5' RACE reads with MiXCR, giving one entry per CDR3 protein. In the table there are approximately 300,000 distinct CDR3 sequences, 20% of which are singletons. The sequenced sample was blood, either unsorted or a sorted T cell fraction (not recorded which). All receptors come from a male donor with ankylosing spondylitis or in good health (not recorded which).

CDR3 in DNA: TGCAGCGCCGTTGGGACAGCTAGCTATGGCTACACCTTC. This translates into CSAVGTASYGYTF. The rearrangement joins TRBV29-1 to TRBJ1-2; 7 bases line up with TRBD1. Germline values: CDR1 SQVTM, CDR2 ANQGSEA. This CDR3 contains 13 residues. V lost 7 bases to trimming and J lost 4 bases; unmatched junction nucleotides: 9.

This clonotype was found a few times. The rearrangement links TRBV5-1 to TRBJ2-1; 7 bases are shared with TRBD2. CDR1 is SGHRS, CDR2 YFSETQ, per germline. This CDR3 is 18 amino acids long. The trim removed 1 base at V and 6 bases at J, leaving 16 bases unmatched. CDR3 bases: TGCGCCAGCAGCTTGAGACCACATAGTGGACTAGTTGGCAATGAGCAGTTCTTC. Residues: CASSLRPHSGLVGNEQFF.

This clonotype was observed many times. CDR3 bases: TGTGCCAGCAGTGAAATTGGGACAGGGATAGCCAAAAACATTCAGTACTTC. It encodes CASSEIGTGIAKNIQYF. This chain connects TRBV25-1 to TRBJ2-4; 9 bases line up with TRBD1. V shed 2 bases and J 0 bases; nucleotides not matched to a gene: 5. CDR3 length equals 17 residues. Germline lookup yields CDR1 MGHDK and CDR2 SYGVNS.